This record covers a single TCR beta chain. This sample was taken from a study of cytomegalovirus exposure and HLA in healthy donors. Across the study: A subsequent analysis reported that the roughly 120 validation repertoires were produced on the same platform that had also been used for the approximately 700 first-cohort repertoires.

V gave up 4 bases and J gave up 0 bases, with 22 bases separating them. CDR3 length equals 18 residues. Per germline, CDR1 LGHNA and CDR2 YSLEER. Profiling relied on immunoSEQ multiplex PCR, and the TCRdb table lists in-frame clones only, not all of them. The sample contains 90,000 to 100,000 clones, around nine tenths of which appear only once. The TCR originated in a young woman in good health and CMV-seronegative. The chain has TRBV4-3 and TRBJ2-7, with a possible D match to TRBD2 (6 bases). Sequenced sample: PBMCs. The chain's CDR3 is CASSLQLPLARDSYEQYF. The DNA for the CDR3 is TGCGCCAGCAGCCTCCAACTCCCGCTAGCGAGGGACTCCTACGAGCAGTACTTC.